The clone carrying this T cell receptor (beta chain) has ten or more counts. Authors of the study amplified TCR beta CDR3 regions from RNA transcripts. TCR CDR3 regions were first amplified by RT-PCR with HTBI primers. TCRdb itself ran the multiplex PCR reads through MiXCR, one entry per CDR3 protein. The sample has about 180,000 distinct CDR3 sequences; approximately 17% are singletons. Germline CDR1 and CDR2: SGHNT and YENEEA. The CDR3 runs to 14 residues. V was shortened by 1 base and J by 2 bases, with 8 bases between the two germline ends. The data were taken from a study of T cells in Graves' hyperthyroidism and ophthalmopathy. About the research overall: At the time of initial diagnosis and before any treatment, peripheral blood was collected.

This receptor was obtained from a woman between 45 and 65 years old with Graves' hyperthyroidism. The sample comprised blood. The rearrangement uses TRBV11-3 and TRBJ1-1; D perhaps matches TRBD1 (5 bases). The CDR3 reads CASSLGGVNTEAFF. CDR3 bases: TGTGCCAGCAGCTTAGGGGGGGTAAACACTGAAGCTTTCTTT. Full variable domain (outside the CDR3, taken from reference TRBV11-3 and TRBJ1-1): EAGVVQSPRYKIIEKKQPVAFWCNPISGHNTLYWYLQNLGQGPELLIRYENEEAVDDSQLPKDRFSAERLKGVDSTLKIQPAELGDSAVYLCASSLGGVNTEAFFGQGTRLTVV.